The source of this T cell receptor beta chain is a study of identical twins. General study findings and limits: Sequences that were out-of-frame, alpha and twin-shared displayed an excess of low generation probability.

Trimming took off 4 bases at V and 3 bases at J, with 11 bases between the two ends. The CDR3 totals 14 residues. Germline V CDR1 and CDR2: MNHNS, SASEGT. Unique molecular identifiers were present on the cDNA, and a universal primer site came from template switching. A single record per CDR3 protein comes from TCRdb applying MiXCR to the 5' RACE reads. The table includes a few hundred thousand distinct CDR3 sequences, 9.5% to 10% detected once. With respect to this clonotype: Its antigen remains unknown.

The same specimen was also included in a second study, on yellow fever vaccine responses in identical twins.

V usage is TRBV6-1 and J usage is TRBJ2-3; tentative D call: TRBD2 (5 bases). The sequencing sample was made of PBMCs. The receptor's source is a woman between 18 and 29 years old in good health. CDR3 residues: CASSAVTGTDTQYF. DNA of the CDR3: TGTGCCAGCAGTGCGGTTACGGGAACAGATACGCAGTATTTT.